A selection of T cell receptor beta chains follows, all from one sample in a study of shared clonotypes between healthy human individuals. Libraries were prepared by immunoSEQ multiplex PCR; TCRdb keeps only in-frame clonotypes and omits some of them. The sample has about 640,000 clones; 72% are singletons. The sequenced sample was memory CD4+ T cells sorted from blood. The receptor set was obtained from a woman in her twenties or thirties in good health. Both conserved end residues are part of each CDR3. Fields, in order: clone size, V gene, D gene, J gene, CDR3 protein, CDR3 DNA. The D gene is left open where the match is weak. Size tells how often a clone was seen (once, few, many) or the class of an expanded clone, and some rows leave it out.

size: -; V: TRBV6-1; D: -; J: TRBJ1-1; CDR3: CASSEQMGRGNTEAFF; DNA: TGTGCCAGCAGTGAACAAATGGGTCGCGGGAACACTGAAGCTTTCTTT
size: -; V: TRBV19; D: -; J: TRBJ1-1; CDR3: CASSIMGRQNTEAFF; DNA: TGTGCCAGTAGTATAATGGGCAGGCAGAACACTGAAGCTTTCTTT
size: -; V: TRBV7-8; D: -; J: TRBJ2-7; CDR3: CASSPGKAEEQYF; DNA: TGTGCCAGCAGCCCTGGGAAAGCGGAGGAGCAGTACTTC
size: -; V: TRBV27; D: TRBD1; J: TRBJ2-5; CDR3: CASSRDRGIETQYF; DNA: TGTGCCAGCAGCCGGGACAGGGGGATAGAGACCCAGTACTTC
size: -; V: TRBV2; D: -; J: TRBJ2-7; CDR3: CASTRKYEQYF; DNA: TGTGCCAGCACTCGAAAGTACGAGCAGTACTTC
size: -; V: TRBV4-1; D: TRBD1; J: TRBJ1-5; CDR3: CASKDLTGGEGQPQHF; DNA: TGCGCCAGCAAGGACCTGACAGGGGGAGAGGGTCAGCCCCAGCATTTT
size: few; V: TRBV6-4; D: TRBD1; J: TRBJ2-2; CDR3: CASSDWTGTMFF; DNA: TGTGCCAGCAGTGACTGGACAGGGACGATGTTTTTT
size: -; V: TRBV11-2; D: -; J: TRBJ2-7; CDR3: CASSLGSGRIFYEQYF; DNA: TGTGCCAGCAGCTTAGGTAGCGGCCGAATATTTTACGAGCAGTACTTC
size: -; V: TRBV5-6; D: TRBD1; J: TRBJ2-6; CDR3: CASSFQGAGANVLTF; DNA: TGTGCCAGCAGCTTCCAGGGGGCTGGGGCCAACGTCCTGACTTTC
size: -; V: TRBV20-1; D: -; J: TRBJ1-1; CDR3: CSAGGSTEAFF; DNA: TGCAGTGCCGGGGGATCCACTGAAGCTTTCTTT
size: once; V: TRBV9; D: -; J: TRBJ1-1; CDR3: CASSVDVMNTEAFF; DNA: TGTGCCAGCAGCGTAGATGTGATGAACACTGAAGCTTTCTTT
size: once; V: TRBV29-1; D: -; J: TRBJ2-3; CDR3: CSVVPDTQYF; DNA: TGCAGCGTTGTCCCAGATACGCAGTATTTT
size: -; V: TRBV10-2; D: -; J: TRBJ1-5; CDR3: CASSKGMDQPQHF; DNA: TGCGCCAGCAGTAAGGGGATGGATCAGCCCCAGCATTTT
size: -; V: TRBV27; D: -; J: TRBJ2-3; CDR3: CASSSPRPTDTQYF; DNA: TGTGCCAGCAGTTCCCCGCGCCCCACAGATACGCAGTATTTT
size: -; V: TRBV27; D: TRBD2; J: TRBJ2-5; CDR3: CASKLAGDPTTQYF; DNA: TGTGCCAGCAAACTAGCGGGAGACCCGACGACCCAGTACTTC
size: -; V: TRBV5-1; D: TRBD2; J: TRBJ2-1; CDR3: CASSQGGLAGANEQFF; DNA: TGCGCCAGCAGCCAAGGAGGGCTAGCGGGAGCCAATGAGCAGTTCTTC
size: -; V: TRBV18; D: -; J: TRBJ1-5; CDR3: CASSRVREGQPQHF; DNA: TGTGCCAGCTCACGTGTCCGAGAGGGTCAGCCCCAGCATTTT
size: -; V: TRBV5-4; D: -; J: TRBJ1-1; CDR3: CASSLQGSPEAFF; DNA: TGTGCCAGCAGCCTACAGGGTAGTCCTGAAGCTTTCTTT
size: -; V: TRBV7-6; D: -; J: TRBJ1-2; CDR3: CASSPGDLGVGYTF; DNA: TGTGCCAGCAGCCCGGGGGACTTGGGGGTTGGCTACACCTTC
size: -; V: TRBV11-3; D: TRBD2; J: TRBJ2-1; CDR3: CASSLGGPSGTYNEQFF; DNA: TGTGCCAGCAGCTTAGGAGGGCCTAGCGGGACGTACAATGAGCAGTTCTTC
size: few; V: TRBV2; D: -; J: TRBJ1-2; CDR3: CASSEAHGRGGSNGYTF; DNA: TGTGCCAGCAGTGAAGCGCACGGTCGCGGGGGCTCCAATGGCTACACCTTC
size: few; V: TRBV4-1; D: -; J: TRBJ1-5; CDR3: CASSQEQGLQPQHF; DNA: TGCGCCAGCAGCCAAGAACAGGGTCTCCAGCCCCAGCATTTT
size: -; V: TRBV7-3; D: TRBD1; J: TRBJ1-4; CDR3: CASSSTGQGTNEKLFF; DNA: TGTGCCAGCAGCTCCACAGGACAGGGAACTAATGAAAAACTGTTTTTT
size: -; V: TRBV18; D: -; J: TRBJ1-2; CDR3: CASSPPRGFQDTF; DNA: TGTGCCAGCTCACCACCGAGAGGCTTTCAGGACACCTTC
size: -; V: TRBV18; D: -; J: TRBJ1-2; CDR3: CASSLGDNYGYTF; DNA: TGTGCCAGCTCACTGGGGGACAACTATGGCTACACCTTC
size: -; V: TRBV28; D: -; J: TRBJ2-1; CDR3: CASIRAGSSYNEQFF; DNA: TGTGCCAGCATCAGAGCGGGTAGCTCCTACAATGAGCAGTTCTTC
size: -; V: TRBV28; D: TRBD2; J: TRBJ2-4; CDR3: CASSYAGVVGKNIQYF; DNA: TGTGCCAGCAGTTACGCGGGGGTTGTAGGCAAAAACATTCAGTACTTC
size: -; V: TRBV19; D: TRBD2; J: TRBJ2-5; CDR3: CASSVAGGQETQYF; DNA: TGTGCCAGTAGTGTAGCGGGAGGGCAAGAGACCCAGTACTTC
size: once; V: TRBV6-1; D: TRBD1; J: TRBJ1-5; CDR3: CASSEQGEQPQHF; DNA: TGTGCCAGCAGTGAACAGGGGGAACAGCCCCAGCATTTT
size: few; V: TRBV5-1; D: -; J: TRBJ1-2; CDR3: CASSLEAGANYGYTF; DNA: TGCGCCAGCAGCTTGGAGGCAGGAGCTAACTATGGCTACACCTTC
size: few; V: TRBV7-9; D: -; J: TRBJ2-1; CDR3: CASSPILGEQFF; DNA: TGTGCCAGCAGCCCCATCCTAGGCGAGCAGTTCTTC
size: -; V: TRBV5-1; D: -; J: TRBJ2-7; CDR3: CASSSGRTSSYEQYF; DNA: TGCGCCAGCAGCTCTGGACGCACGAGCTCCTACGAGCAGTACTTC
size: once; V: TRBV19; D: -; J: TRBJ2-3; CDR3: CASSIELADTQYF; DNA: TGTGCCAGTAGTATAGAGCTTGCAGATACGCAGTATTTT
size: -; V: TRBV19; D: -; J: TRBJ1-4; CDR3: CASSTTGGVEKLFF; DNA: TGTGCCAGTAGCACGACAGGTGGCGTCGAAAAACTGTTTTTT
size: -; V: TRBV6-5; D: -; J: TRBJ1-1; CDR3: CASSYGGINTEAFF; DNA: TGTGCCAGCAGTTACGGGGGGATTAACACTGAAGCTTTCTTT
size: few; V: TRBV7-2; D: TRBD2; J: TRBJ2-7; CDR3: CASSLGSGGLYEQYF; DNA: TGTGCCAGCAGCTTAGGGAGCGGGGGACTGTACGAGCAGTACTTC
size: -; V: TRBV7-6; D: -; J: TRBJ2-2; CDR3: CASSQGAGGPGTGELFF; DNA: TGTGCCAGCAGCCAGGGGGCGGGAGGGCCGGGCACCGGGGAGCTGTTTTTT
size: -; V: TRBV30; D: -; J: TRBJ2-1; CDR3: CAWSERTKFNEQFF; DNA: TGTGCCTGGAGTGAAAGGACCAAATTCAACGAGCAGTTCTTC
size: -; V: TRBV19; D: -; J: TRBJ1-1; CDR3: CATSRGMNTEAFF; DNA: TGTGCCACCTCTCGGGGTATGAACACTGAAGCTTTCTTT
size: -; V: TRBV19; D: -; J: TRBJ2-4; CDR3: CATRFKNIQYF; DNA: TGTGCCACACGATTCAAAAACATTCAGTACTTC
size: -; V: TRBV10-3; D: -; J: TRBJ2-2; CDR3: CAISARGADGELFF; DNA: TGTGCCATCAGTGCTAGGGGGGCCGACGGGGAGCTGTTTTTT
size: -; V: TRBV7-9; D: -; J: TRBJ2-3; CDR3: CASSLEVTQYF; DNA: TGTGCCAGCAGCTTAGAAGTTACGCAGTATTTT
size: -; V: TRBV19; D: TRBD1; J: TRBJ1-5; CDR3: CASRTGGWQPQHF; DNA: TGTGCCAGTAGAACAGGGGGCTGGCAGCCCCAGCATTTT
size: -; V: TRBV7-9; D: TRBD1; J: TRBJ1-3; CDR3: CAGQGASGNTIYF; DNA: TGTGCCGGACAGGGGGCATCTGGAAACACCATATATTTT
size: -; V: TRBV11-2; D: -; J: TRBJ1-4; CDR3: CASSLRRGSINEKLFF; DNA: TGTGCCAGCAGCCTCCGCCGGGGCTCGATTAATGAAAAACTGTTTTTT
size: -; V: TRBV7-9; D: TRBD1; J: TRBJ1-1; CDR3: CASSSPPGQGPTEAFF; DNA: TGTGCCAGCAGCTCACCGCCGGGACAGGGTCCGACTGAAGCTTTCTTT
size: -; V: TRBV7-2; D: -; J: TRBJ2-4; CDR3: CASSQMVANIQYF; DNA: TGTGCCAGCAGCCAGATGGTTGCAAACATTCAGTACTTC
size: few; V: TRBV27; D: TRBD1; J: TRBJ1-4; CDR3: CASARGQGNEKLFF; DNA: TGTGCCAGCGCTCGGGGACAGGGTAATGAAAAACTGTTTTTT
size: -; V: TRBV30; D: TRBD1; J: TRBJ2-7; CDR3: CAWAGTGDGEQYF; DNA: TGTGCCTGGGCCGGGACAGGGGACGGCGAGCAGTACTTC
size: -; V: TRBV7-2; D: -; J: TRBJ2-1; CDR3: CASSPLVFANEQFF; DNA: TGTGCCAGCAGCCCTCTGGTGTTCGCGAATGAGCAGTTCTTC
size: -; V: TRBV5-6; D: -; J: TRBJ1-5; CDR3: CASSAGLGQPQHF; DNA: TGTGCCAGCAGCGCAGGTTTAGGTCAGCCCCAGCATTTT
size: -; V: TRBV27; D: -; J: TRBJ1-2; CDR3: CASSFSGLDGYTF; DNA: TGTGCCAGCAGTTTTTCAGGTCTTGATGGCTACACCTTC
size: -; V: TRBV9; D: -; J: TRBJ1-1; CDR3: CASSVAWGNTEAFF; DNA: TGTGCCAGCAGCGTAGCCTGGGGGAACACTGAAGCTTTCTTT
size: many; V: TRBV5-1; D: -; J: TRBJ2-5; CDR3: CASSPGGQETQYF; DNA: TGCGCCAGCAGCCCAGGCGGGCAAGAGACCCAGTACTTC
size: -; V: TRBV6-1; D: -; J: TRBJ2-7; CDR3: CASSQGGPRYEQYF; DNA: TGTGCCAGCAGCCAGGGGGGACCCCGCTACGAGCAGTACTTC
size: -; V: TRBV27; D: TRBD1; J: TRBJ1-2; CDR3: CASSTLDRAGYTF; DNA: TGTGCCAGCAGTACCCTCGACAGGGCTGGCTACACCTTC
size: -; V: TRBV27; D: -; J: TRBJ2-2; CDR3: CASRREAGELFF; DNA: TGTGCCAGCAGGAGGGAGGCCGGGGAGCTGTTTTTT